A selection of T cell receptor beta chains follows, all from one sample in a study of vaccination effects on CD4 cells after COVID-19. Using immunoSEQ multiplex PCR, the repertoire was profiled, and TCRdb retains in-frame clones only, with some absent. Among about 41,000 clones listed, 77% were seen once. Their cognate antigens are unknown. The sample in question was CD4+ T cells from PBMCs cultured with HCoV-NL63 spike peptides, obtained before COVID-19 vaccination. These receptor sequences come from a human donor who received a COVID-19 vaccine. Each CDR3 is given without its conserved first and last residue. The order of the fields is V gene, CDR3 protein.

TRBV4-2 ASSQGNRNSPLH
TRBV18 ASSRDTGNQPQH
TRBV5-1 ASSPLTSANTGELF
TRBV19 ASSIRDPPEKLF
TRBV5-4 ASSSTGKRNTGELF
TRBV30 AWSDRDRTEAF
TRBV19 ASSTKGGGEDTQY
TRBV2 ASSPLRTGNQPQH
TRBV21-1 ASSKNPTSGGSNEQF
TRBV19 ASSSPGQFLYSNQPQH
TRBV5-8 ASSRTGTEAF
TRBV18 ASSPDGRPETQY
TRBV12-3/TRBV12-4 ASRRGLGEKLF
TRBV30 AWSVHRTGGGFEKLF
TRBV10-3 AIRTGGEETQY
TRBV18 ASSPVWLETQY
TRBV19 ASSAESYGYT
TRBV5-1 ASSLPGAGTGELF
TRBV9 ASSVAGTGDSGNTIY
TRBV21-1 ASSSPKQGCRELF
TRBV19 ASSISGLNQPQH
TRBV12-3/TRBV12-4 ASSFSNQPQH
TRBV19 ASRETGYNYGYT
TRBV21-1 ASSRPSGGSNQPQH
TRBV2 ASSDTGRYYGYT
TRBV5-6 ASSPRLGVIPTEAF
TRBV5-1 ASSLVGGSNQPQH
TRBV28 ASSRVSTDTQY
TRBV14 ASSLTGYTEAF
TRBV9 ASSPNPGTGNTIY
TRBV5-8 ASPNGGVTYNEQF
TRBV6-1 ASSDGGSNEKLF
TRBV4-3 ASSQEWTGDDTQY
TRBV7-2 ASSLSHFSGYT
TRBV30 AWSSGRWRAF
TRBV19 ASRSPGGQQQPQH
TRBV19 ASSINIGMPFHTEAF
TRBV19 ASSGGQGVTNQPQH
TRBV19 ASSAPGHLNTEAF
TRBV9 ASNLDAGSGYT
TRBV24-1 ATSDLIIAGAKNIQY
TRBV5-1 ASSPRATVGVERYTFRPGELF
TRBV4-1 ASQNQGLNEKLF
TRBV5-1 ASSLMGTTNEKLF
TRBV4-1 ASSRSGGRTETQY
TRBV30 AWSLGRGQRSSSYNEQF
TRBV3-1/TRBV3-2 ASSQGQGNTGELF
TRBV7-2 ASSLGGVGSSNYGYT
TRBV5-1 ASSLASQGMKVQY
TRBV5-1 ASSLGGNYGYT
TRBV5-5 ASSRDRGHEKLF
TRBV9 ASSVAPDTQY
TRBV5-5 ASSFDRFTDTQY
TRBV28 ASSSPNARGRGETQY
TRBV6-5 ASSYRHSYEQY
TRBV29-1 SVVNDRVGNTIY
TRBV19 AIGGNDQPQH
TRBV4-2 ASSQDGTSGTDTQY
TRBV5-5 ASSLFPVTNYGYT